Detailed here is one T cell receptor beta chain. Its antigen is not known. On sorted subsets, replicate PCRs used about 200 ng DNA, or roughly 30,000 T cell genomes. Profiled with immunoSEQ multiplex PCR; TCRdb holds only in-frame clones, not every one. The sample records some 2,500,000 clones, 90% to 95% being singletons. Caucasian adults living in Nashville, Tennessee, provided all samples. The record originates from a study of shared clonotypes between healthy human individuals. This CDR3 contains 16 residues. V was clipped by 2 bases and J by 7 bases, with 17 bases between them. CDR1 and CDR2 from the germline V gene are KGHSH and LQKENI. Findings of the study overall: With several donors compared, approximately 5% of naive CD4 clonotypes were shared.

V usage is TRBV18 and J usage is TRBJ1-4, with D possibly being TRBD1 (5 bases). The sequenced sample was naive CD4+ T cells from PBMCs. Subset denoted: CD45RA+ positively selected. The sequence derives from a man younger than 35 in good health. Some clones in this sample may be carry-over from other donors' samples. The chain's CDR3 is CASSPGTASGGEKLFF. The CDR3 nucleotides are TGTGCCAGCTCACCAGGAACGGCCAGCGGGGGTGAAAAACTGTTTTTT.